This T cell receptor (beta chain) appears in the sequencing data of a study of lymphopenia after photon versus proton radiotherapy. Study conclusions and caveats: Oligoclonal CD8+ Temra expansion after nadir drove photon patients' diversity drop.

A remark on this clone: Its antigen remains unidentified.

Assay used: immunoSEQ multiplex PCR; TCRdb lists only in-frame clones, some missing. The sample lists approximately 53,000 clones, roughly 90% occurring once. Trimming cost V 6 bases and J 2 bases, with 10 bases left between them. CDR1 is LGHNA and CDR2 is YNFKEQ in the germline V gene. The CDR3 is 14 amino acids. This clonotype originated in a woman aged 40 to 50 with cholangiocarcinoma. J is TRBJ2-2 and V is TRBV4-2, with D tentatively TRBD2 (5 bases). The sequencing used peripheral blood, collected from a patient treated with photon-based radiotherapy. The CDR3 loop is CASRRGINTGELFF. CDR3 in DNA: TGTGCCAGCAGACGGGGTATTAACACCGGGGAGCTGTTTTTT.